Below are 17 T cell receptor beta chains sequenced from a single sample in a study of breast tumors, draining lymph nodes, adjacent tissues. TCRdb fed the multiplex PCR reads into MiXCR, producing one record per CDR3 protein. The data show fewer than 150,000 distinct CDR3 sequences, about 20% seen once. Breast cancer patients provided tissue from their axillary draining lymph nodes. Sequenced input: axillary lymph node tissue. These receptors all stem from a female donor with breast cancer. Some clones in this sample may be carry-over from other donors' samples.

Concerning this clonotype itself: This may be a read error: a much more frequent sequence differs by one nucleotide. The rearrangement uses TRBV4-1 and TRBJ1-5; TRBD1 matches at 7 bases. The germline V gene encodes CDR1 MGHRA and CDR2 YSYEKL. The CDR3 contains 14 residues. The DNA of the CDR3 is TGCGCCAGCAGCCAACCAGGGGGGGGTCAGCCCCAGCTTTTT. This gives the protein CASSQPGGGQPQLF.

This clonotype occurred many times. This chain uses TRBV9 with TRBJ2-7; no firm D call. The CDR3 has 16 residues. V was trimmed by 5 bases and J by 5 bases, leaving 23 bases between them. The germline V gene has CDR1 SGDLS and CDR2 YYNGEE. The CDR3 nucleotides are TGTGCCAGCAGTGAGGAAGGGTGGGATCCATTTAACGAGCAGTACTTC. It translates to CASSEEGWDPFNEQYF. The variable domain in full, completed from reference TRBV9 and TRBJ2-7, reads DSGVTQTPKHLITATGQRVTLRCSPRSGDLSVYWYQQSLDQGLQFLIQYYNGEERAKGNILERFSAQQFPDLHSELNLSSLELGDSALYFCASSEEGWDPFNEQYFGPGTRLTVT.

The sample holds many counts of this clonotype. The CDR3 region is CASSLSGGRGDTQYF. CDR3 bases: TGTGCCAGCAGCTTGTCTGGCGGGAGGGGAGATACGCAGTATTTT. The genes are TRBV5-8 and TRBJ2-3; 9 bases map to TRBD2. CDR1 is SGHTS and CDR2 is YDEGEE in the germline V gene. The V segment lost 1 base and the J segment 5 bases; nucleotides outside the gene matches: 5. CDR3 size: 15 residues.

This clonotype was recorded many times. This chain uses TRBV7-9 with TRBJ2-1; no clear D gene. Germline V gives CDR1 SEHNR, CDR2 FQNEAQ (reference sequence). With 1 base removed from V and 4 bases from J, the gap between germline ends came to 8 bases. This CDR3 contains 14 residues. The CDR3 region is CASSLVRSYNEQFF. The CDR3 nucleotides are TGTGCCAGCAGCTTAGTCCGGTCGTACAATGAGCAGTTCTTC.

This clonotype was seen repeatedly, ten times or more. The V gene is TRBV12-3 or TRBV12-4, the J gene TRBJ1-2; perhaps TRBD1 as D (6 bases). The CDR3 contains 12 residues. V gave up 3 bases and J gave up 7 bases, with 9 bases separating them. The CDR3 spells CASSFNRAGYTF. DNA of the CDR3: TGTGCCAGCAGTTTTAACAGGGCTGGCTACACCTTC.

At least ten counts were recorded for this clonotype. The chain is built from TRBV6-5 and TRBJ2-1; a possible D gene is TRBD1 (6 bases). This CDR3 is built from 15 residues. V gave up 6 bases and J gave up 0 bases, with 12 bases separating them. Germline-derived CDR1 and CDR2 are MNHEY and SVGAGI. CDR3 protein: CASRSQTGSYNEQFF. The CDR3 bases are TGTGCCAGCAGATCCCAGACAGGCTCCTACAATGAGCAGTTCTTC.

This clonotype was counted ten times or more. V gene TRBV30 combines with J gene TRBJ1-6; D is possibly TRBD1 (5 bases). With 5 bases removed from V and 5 bases from J, the gap between germline ends came to 10 bases. Germline CDR1 GTSNPN, CDR2 SVGIG (reference sequence). This CDR3 region has 13 residues. CDR3 residues: CAWCRADNSPLHF. The CDR3 nucleotides are TGTGCCTGGTGCAGGGCTGATAATTCACCCCTCCACTTT.

Concerning this clonotype itself: This may stem from a read error, because a much larger clone lies one nucleotide away. The rearrangement links TRBV29-1 to TRBJ2-3, with D possibly matching TRBD1 (6 bases). V shed 7 bases and J shed 1 base, with 15 bases lying between them. The germline V gene has CDR1 SQVTM and CDR2 ANQGSEA. This CDR3 has 14 amino acids. In DNA, the CDR3 is TGCAGCGCCTTTCAGGGGCCCCGCACAGATACGCAGTATTTT. Its translation is CSAFQGPRTDTQYF.

This clonotype was seen many times. The chain carries TRBV10-3 and TRBJ1-2, with 10 bases that match TRBD1. Germline CDR1 is ENHRY and CDR2 is SYGVKD. CDR3 size: 16 residues. V shed 1 base, J shed 5 bases, and the junction held 7 bases outside the gene matches. CDR3 in amino acids: CAISEFGTGDRYGYTF. The DNA for the CDR3 is TGTGCCATCAGTGAGTTCGGGACAGGGGATAGATATGGCTACACCTTC.

The chain has TRBV28 and TRBJ2-5; weak D call: TRBD1 (5 bases). CDR3 size: 15 residues. V lost 5 bases to trimming and J lost 2 bases, with 15 bases between them. The germline V gene encodes CDR1 MDHEN and CDR2 SYDVKM. The CDR3 DNA reads TGTGCCAGCAGTACACTCAGGGCAGTTCAAGAGACCCAGTACTTC. Translated, it gives CASSTLRAVQETQYF.

This clonotype has a count of ten or more. V is TRBV29-1 and J is TRBJ1-2; the D is unclear. V was pared by 2 bases and J by 0 bases, with 13 bases between. Germline CDR1 reads SQVTM; CDR2 reads ANQGSEA. The CDR3 runs 15 residues. The CDR3 DNA follows: TGCAGCGTTGAAAAGCGACGGAAAGCTAACTATGGCTACACCTTC. Translation: CSVEKRRKANYGYTF.

This clonotype was observed many times. The chain combines TRBV4-1 with TRBJ2-3; 7 bases align to TRBD2. The CDR3 extends over 15 amino acids. CDR1 is MGHRA and CDR2 is YSYEKL in the germline V gene. Losses at the gene ends were 1 base for V and 2 bases for J; bases not matched to a gene: 3. CDR3 loop: CASSQGGGDTDTQYF. CDR3 bases: TGCGCCAGCAGCCAAGGGGGGGGGGACACAGATACGCAGTATTTT.

Ten or more counts support this clonotype. CDR3 nucleotides: TGCAGTGCTCCTCCTGTAGGGCTTGATTCACCCCTCCACTTT. Its translation is CSAPPVGLDSPLHF. The gene calls are TRBV20-1 and TRBJ1-6; D unclear. Germline values: CDR1 DFQATT, CDR2 SNEGSKA (reference sequence). This CDR3 has 14 amino acids. V lost 5 bases and J lost 8, with 16 bases in between.

The V call is TRBV16, the J call TRBJ1-5; no reliable D call. CDR3 length equals 15 residues. The V gene lost 4 bases and the J gene lost 5 bases, with 15 bases spanning the gap. Germline lookup yields CDR1 KGHSY and CDR2 FQNENV. CDR3 bases: TGTGCCAGCAGCCGAGCGGGCCCGTCGTATCAGCCCCAGCATTTT. Translating it yields CASSRAGPSYQPQHF.

At least ten counts were recorded for this clonotype. The rearrangement joins TRBV20-1 to TRBJ2-7; D not resolved. Germline CDR1 DFQATT, CDR2 SNEGSKA (reference sequence). This CDR3 region has 14 residues. With 0 bases removed from V and 3 bases from J, the gap between germline ends came to 12 bases. DNA of the CDR3: TGCAGTGCTAGAGATCCCAGGAAATTCTACGAGCAGTACTTC. This translates into CSARDPRKFYEQYF.

This clonotype has a count of ten or more. The rearrangement joins TRBV10-1 to TRBJ2-2; 13 bases line up with TRBD2. The V segment lost 6 bases and the J segment 1 base; nucleotides outside the gene matches: 5. The CDR3 totals 17 residues. Germline values: CDR1 WNHNN, CDR2 SYGVQD (reference sequence). DNA for the CDR3: TGCGCCAGCAGCCCGACTAGCGGGAGGAAGAACACCGGGGAGCTGTTTTTT. Encoded protein: CASSPTSGRKNTGELFF.

This clonotype has ten or more counts. The V call is TRBV5-1, the J call TRBJ1-6, with 8 positions matching TRBD1. The germline V gene has CDR1 SGHRS and CDR2 YFSETQ. The CDR3 extends over 14 amino acids. Trimming at V came to 3 bases and at J to 6 bases, leaving 2 bases not matched to a gene. In DNA form, the CDR3 reads TGCGCCAGCAGCTCCGGACAGGGTAATTCACCCCTCCACTTT. Translating gives CASSSGQGNSPLHF.